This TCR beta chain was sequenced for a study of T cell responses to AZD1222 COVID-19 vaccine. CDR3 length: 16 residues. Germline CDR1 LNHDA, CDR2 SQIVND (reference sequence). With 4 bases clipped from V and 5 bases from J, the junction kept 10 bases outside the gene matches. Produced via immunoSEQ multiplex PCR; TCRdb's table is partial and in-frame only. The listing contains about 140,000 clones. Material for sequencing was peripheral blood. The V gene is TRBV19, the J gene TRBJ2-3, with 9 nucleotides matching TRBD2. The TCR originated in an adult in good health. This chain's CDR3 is CASSTPGREGGDTQYF. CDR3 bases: TGTGCCAGTAGTACTCCGGGGCGGGAGGGTGGAGATACGCAGTATTTT.